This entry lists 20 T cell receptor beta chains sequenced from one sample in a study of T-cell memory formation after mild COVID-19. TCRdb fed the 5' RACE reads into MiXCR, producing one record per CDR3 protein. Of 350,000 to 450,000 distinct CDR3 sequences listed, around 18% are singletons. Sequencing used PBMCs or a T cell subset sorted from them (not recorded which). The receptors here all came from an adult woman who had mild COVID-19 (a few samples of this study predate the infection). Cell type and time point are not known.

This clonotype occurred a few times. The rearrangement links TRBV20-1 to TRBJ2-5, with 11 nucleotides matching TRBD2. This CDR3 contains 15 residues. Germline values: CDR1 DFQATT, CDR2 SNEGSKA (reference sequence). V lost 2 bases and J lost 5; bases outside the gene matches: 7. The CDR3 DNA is TGCAGTGCTAGAACTAGCGGGGGCGGGTGGGAGACCCAGTACTTC. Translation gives CSARTSGGGWETQYF.

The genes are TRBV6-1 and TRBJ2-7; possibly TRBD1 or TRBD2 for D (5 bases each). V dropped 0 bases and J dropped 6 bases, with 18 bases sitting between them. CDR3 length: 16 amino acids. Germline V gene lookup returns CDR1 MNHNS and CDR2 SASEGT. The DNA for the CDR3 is TGTGCCAGCAGTGAAGCGATAGGGACGGAGATCTTCGAGCAGTACTTC. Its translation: CASSEAIGTEIFEQYF.

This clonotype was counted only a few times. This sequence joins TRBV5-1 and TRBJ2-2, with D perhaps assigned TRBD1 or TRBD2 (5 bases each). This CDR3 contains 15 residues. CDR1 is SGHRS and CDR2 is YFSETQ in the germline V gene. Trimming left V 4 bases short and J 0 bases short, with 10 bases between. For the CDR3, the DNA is TGCGCCAGCAGCGGGGGACCCACGAACACCGGGGAGCTGTTTTTT. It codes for CASSGGPTNTGELFF. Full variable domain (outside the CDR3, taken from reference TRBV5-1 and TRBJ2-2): KAGVTQTPRYLIKTRGQQVTLSCSPISGHRSVSWYQQTPGQGLQFLFEYFSETQRNKGNFPGRFSGRQFSNSRSEMNVSTLELGDSALYLCASSGGPTNTGELFFGEGSRLTVL.

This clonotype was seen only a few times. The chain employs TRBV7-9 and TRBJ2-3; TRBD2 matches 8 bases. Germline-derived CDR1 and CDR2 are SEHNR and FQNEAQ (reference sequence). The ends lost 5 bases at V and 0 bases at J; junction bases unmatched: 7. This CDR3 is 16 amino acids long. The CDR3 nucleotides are TGTGCCAGCAGCGACACAAGCGGGAGAAGCACAGATACGCAGTATTTT. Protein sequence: CASSDTSGRSTDTQYF. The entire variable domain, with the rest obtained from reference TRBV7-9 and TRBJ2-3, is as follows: DTGVSQNPRHKITKRGQNVTFRCDPISEHNRLYWYRQTLGQGPEFLTYFQNEAQLEKSRLLSDRFSAERPKGSFSTLEIQRTEQGDSAMYLCASSDTSGRSTDTQYFGPGTRLTVL.

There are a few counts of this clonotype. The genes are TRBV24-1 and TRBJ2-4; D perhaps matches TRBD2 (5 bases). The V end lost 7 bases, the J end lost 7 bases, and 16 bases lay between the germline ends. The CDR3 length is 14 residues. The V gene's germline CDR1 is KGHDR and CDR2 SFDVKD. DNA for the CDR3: TGTGCCACCAGCGACCCCGGAGCGGTGAACATTCAGTACTTC. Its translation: CATSDPGAVNIQYF.

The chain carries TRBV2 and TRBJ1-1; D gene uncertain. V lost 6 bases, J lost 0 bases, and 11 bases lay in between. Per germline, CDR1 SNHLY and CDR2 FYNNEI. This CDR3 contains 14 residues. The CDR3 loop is CASRESWMNTEAFF. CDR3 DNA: TGTGCCAGCAGAGAGTCCTGGATGAACACTGAAGCTTTCTTT.

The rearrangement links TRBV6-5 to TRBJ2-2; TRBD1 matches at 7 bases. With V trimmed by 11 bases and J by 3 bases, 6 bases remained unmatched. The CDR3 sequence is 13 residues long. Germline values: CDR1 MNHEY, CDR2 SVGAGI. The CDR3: CAGRQGDTGELFF. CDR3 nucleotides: TGTGCCGGTAGACAGGGCGACACCGGGGAGCTGTTTTTT.

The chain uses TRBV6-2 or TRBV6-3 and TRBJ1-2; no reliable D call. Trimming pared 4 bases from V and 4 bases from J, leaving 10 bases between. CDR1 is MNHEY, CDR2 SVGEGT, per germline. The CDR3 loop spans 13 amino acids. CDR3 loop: CASSLTRPYGYTF. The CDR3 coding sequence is TGTGCCAGCAGTTTGACTCGCCCCTATGGCTACACCTTC.

CDR3 bases: TGTGCCAGCAAACAGACGGGCAATCAGCCCCAGCATTTT. It encodes CASKQTGNQPQHF. The chain has TRBV6-1 and TRBJ1-5; the D is unclear. V lost 7 bases, J lost 2 bases, and 9 bases lay in between. Germline V gene data show CDR1 as MNHNS and CDR2 as SASEGT. The CDR3 spans 13 residues.

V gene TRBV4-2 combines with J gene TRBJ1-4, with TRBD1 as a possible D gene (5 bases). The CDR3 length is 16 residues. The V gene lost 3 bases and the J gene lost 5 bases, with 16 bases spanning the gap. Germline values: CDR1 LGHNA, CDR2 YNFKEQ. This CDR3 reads CASSQGSQGGNEKLFF. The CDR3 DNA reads TGTGCCAGCAGCCAGGGCTCGCAGGGAGGAAATGAAAAACTGTTTTTT.

The CDR3 DNA reads TGCAGCGTTGATCTTCTAGCGGTTAGCTCCTACAATGAGCAGTTCTTC. Its protein product is CSVDLLAVSSYNEQFF. This chain uses TRBV29-1 with TRBJ2-1; 7 bases match TRBD2. With 3 bases clipped from V and 0 bases from J, the junction kept 8 bases outside the gene matches. The germline gives CDR1 SQVTM, CDR2 ANQGSEA. The length of the CDR3 is 16 residues.

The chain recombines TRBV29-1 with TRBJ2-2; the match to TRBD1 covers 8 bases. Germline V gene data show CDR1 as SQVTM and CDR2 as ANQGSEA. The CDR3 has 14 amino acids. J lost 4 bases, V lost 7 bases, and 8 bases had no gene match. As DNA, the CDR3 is TGCAGCGGGCGAGGACAGGGCATCACCGGGGAGCTGTTTTTT. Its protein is CSGRGQGITGELFF.

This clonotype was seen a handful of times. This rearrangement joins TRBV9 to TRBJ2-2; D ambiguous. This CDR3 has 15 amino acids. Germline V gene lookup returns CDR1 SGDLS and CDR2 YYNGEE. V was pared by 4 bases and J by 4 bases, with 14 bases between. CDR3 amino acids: CASSFGLSSTGELFF. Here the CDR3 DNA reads TGTGCCAGCAGCTTCGGCCTCTCGAGCACCGGGGAGCTGTTTTTT.

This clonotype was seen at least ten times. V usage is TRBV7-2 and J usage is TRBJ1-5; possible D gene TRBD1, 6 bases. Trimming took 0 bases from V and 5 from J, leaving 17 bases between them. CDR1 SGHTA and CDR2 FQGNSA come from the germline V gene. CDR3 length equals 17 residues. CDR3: CASSLAMGREGDQPQHF. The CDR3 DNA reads TGTGCCAGCAGCTTAGCGATGGGCAGGGAGGGGGATCAGCCCCAGCATTTT.

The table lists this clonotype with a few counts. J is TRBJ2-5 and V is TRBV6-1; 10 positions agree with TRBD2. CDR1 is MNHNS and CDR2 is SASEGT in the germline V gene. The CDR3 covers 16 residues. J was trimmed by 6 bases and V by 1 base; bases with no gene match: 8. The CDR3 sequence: CASSEGLAGGLKTQYF. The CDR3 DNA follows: TGTGCCAGCAGTGAAGGGTTAGCGGGGGGATTAAAGACCCAGTACTTC.

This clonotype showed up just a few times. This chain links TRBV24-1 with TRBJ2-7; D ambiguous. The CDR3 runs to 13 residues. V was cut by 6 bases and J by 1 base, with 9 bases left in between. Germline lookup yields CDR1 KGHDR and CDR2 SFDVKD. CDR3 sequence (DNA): TGTGCCACCAGTTCCGACACTTCCTACGAGCAGTACTTC. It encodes CATSSDTSYEQYF.

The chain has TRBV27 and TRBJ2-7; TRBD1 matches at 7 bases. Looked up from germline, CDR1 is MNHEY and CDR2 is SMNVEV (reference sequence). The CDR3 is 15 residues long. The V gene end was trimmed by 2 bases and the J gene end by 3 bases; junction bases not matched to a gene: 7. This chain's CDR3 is CASSLAGTALYEQYF. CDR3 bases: TGTGCCAGCAGTTTAGCCGGGACAGCCCTCTACGAGCAGTACTTC.

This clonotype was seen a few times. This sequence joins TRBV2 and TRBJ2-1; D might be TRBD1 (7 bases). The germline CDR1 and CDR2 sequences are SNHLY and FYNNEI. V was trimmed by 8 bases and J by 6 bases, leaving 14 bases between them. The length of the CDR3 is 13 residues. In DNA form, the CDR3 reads TGTGCCAGCCAGGTCCAGGGGGGCAATGAGCAGTTCTTC. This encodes CASQVQGGNEQFF.

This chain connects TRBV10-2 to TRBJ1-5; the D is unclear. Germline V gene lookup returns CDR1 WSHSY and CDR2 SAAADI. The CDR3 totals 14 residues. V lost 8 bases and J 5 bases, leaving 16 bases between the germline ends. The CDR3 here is CASRLDEVDQPQHF. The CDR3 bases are TGCGCCAGCCGACTGGACGAGGTAGATCAGCCCCAGCATTTT.

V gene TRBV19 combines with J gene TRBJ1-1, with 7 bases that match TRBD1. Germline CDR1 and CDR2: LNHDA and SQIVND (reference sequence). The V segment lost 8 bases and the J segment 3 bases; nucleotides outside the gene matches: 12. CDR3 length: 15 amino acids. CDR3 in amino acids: CASRDWEGADTEAFF. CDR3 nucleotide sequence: TGTGCCAGTCGGGATTGGGAGGGGGCGGACACTGAAGCTTTCTTT.